This T cell receptor (beta chain) was observed in a study of blood T cell repertoires in COVID-19. Study in general: Sites across the United States, Italy and Spain contributed samples from acute and convalescent COVID-19. PBMCs, B-cell-depleted T cells, or T cells were the source of the cDNA or gDNA that made up the material.

Per the germline V gene, CDR1 is MNHEY and CDR2 is SVGEGT. The CDR3 covers 20 residues. V lost 4 bases, J lost 3 bases, and 16 bases stayed unmatched. Per the original data handling: Nucleated cell counts were estimated from reference gene primer amplification. Using immunoSEQ multiplex PCR, the repertoire was profiled, and TCRdb retains in-frame clones only, with some absent. That table gives V, J and clone size, and the DNA gave D and trimming. Of some 290,000 clones in the sample, 75% to 90% were seen once. This chain uses TRBV6-2 or TRBV6-3 with TRBJ2-2; 11 nucleotides agree with TRBD1. The TCR sequence derives from a man aged 55 to 70 who had recovered from COVID-19. Sequenced material: peripheral blood. The CDR3 loop is CASSSYPGGQGGRDTGELFF. In DNA, the CDR3 is TGTGCCAGCAGTTCCTACCCTGGGGGACAGGGGGGACGGGACACCGGGGAGCTGTTTTTT.